Here is one TCR beta chain with its context. Its antigen is unidentified. This entry is derived from a study of cytomegalovirus exposure and HLA in healthy donors. Study-wide points: The presence/absence work took it that sequencing depth was about the same across donors. Solely CMV serostatus was available to characterize immune exposure.

Germline V gene data show CDR1 as MNHEY and CDR2 as SVGAGI. The CDR3 is made up of 11 amino acids. The V gene lost 8 bases and the J gene lost 6 bases, with 10 bases spanning the gap. In the PCR, 60 Vbeta and 13 Jbeta primers were used. Data came from immunoSEQ multiplex PCR; TCRdb stores just in-frame clones and leaves some out. The table has some 180,000 clones, around 73% seen once. This clonotype originated in a woman aged 18-29 years in good health and CMV-seropositive. The rearrangement links TRBV6-5 to TRBJ1-1; D not certain. The material sequenced was PBMCs. The CDR3 DNA reads TGTGCCAGCTCGCGAGGCCCTGAAGCTTTCTTT. It yields the protein CASSRGPEAFF.